These 3 T cell receptor beta chains were sequenced from one sample in a study of cytomegalovirus exposure and HLA in healthy donors. PCR amplification relied on 60 Vbeta primers (plus 13 Jbeta primers). Assay: immunoSEQ multiplex PCR; the TCRdb copy retains only in-frame clones and omits some. The sample holds roughly 160,000 clones, 65% to 85% seen once. Sequenced input: PBMCs. These receptor sequences come from a man aged 60 to 69 in good health and CMV-seronegative.

This clone was detected only a few times. The chain employs TRBV7-9 and TRBJ2-1, with D possibly TRBD1 on 6 matching bases. The CDR3 consists of 16 residues. Germline V lookup: CDR1 SEHNR, CDR2 FQNEAQ (reference sequence). The V end lost 0 bases, the J end lost 8 bases, and 17 bases lay between the germline ends. The CDR3 is CASSLAVGAYIDEQFF. In DNA, the CDR3 is TGTGCCAGCAGCTTAGCGGTGGGGGCCTACATCGATGAGCAGTTCTTC.

Concerning this clone: The germline gene is not matched at one end of the junction; a read error may be the cause. The genes are TRBV28 and TRBJ1-5, with D possibly matching TRBD1 (6 bases). CDR3 size: 12 residues. Germline-derived CDR1 and CDR2 are MDHEN and SYDVKM. The CDR3: CASSYRQVRLEF. The CDR3 DNA reads TGTGCCAGCAGTTATCGACAGGTGCGTTTGGAATTT.

J is TRBJ2-1 and V is TRBV18; the match to TRBD1 covers 8 bases. Germline trimming cut 3 bases from V and 7 bases from J; bases unmatched to any gene: 5. This CDR3 has 14 amino acids. CDR1 KGHSH and CDR2 LQKENI come from the germline V gene. The CDR3 bases are TGTGCCAGCTCACCGGACAGGGTACTGAATGAGCAGTTCTTC. The encoded protein is CASSPDRVLNEQFF.